What follows is one TCR beta chain and its context. The antigen is not known. The sample originates from a study of T cell responses to AZD1222 COVID-19 vaccine. The repertoire was sequenced with immunoSEQ multiplex PCR; TCRdb's copy has only in-frame clones and lacks some. The table lists 250,000 to 300,000 clones, almost 95% of them singletons, with about 0.5% in the top ten. Whole-study results and caveats: Donors skewed white British and female; clonal diversity was possibly underestimated. Spike-specific TCRs gained breadth and depth after people received two AZD1222 doses. Only a handful of AZD1222 recipients, six or seven in all, had baseline seropositivity. Nearly half of the spike-specific TCRs reportedly recognize variant regions that carry no mutations.

Trimming took 1 base from V and 5 from J, leaving 12 bases between them. Germline V gene sequence: CDR1 MGHDK, CDR2 SYGVNS. The CDR3 runs to 15 residues. The rearrangement joins TRBV25-1 to TRBJ2-1; a possible D gene is TRBD2 (7 bases). This clonotype was obtained from an adult who received the AZD1222 COVID-19 vaccine. Sequenced here: peripheral blood, sampled 28 days after the second AZD1222 dose. DNA of the CDR3: TGTGCCAGCAGTGAATCCCGGGGGGCCGACAATGAGCAGTTCTTC. Translating gives CASSESRGADNEQFF.